This TCR beta chain is drawn from a study of T cell changes during pregnancy in multiple sclerosis. This table comes from immunoSEQ multiplex PCR, and its TCRdb copy is limited to in-frame clones, with some not included. The table records 30,000 to 40,000 clones, 85% to 90% of them present only once. Germline lookup yields CDR1 MNHEY and CDR2 SMNVEV (reference sequence). The CDR3 loop spans 14 amino acids. Trimming took off 6 bases at V and 3 bases at J, with 15 bases between the two ends. The material was CD8+ T cells from peripheral blood mononuclear cells, obtained in the second trimester of pregnancy. This sequence joins TRBV27 and TRBJ2-7; a possible D gene is TRBD1 (5 bases). This clonotype was obtained from a female donor with multiple sclerosis, enrolled in a pregnancy study. This CDR3 reads CASSPLDTDYEQYF. CDR3 in DNA: TGTGCCAGCAGCCCCTTGGACACCGACTACGAGCAGTACTTC.